This section outlines one TCR beta chain sequence together with its context. Self-reported history from a screening survey and questionnaire set each donor's cohort. The data were obtained in a study of blood T cell repertoires in COVID-19. Overall study context: The study drew acute and convalescent COVID-19 samples from the United States, Italy and Spain.

How the authors handled the data: For nucleated cells, counts were estimated from reference gene primer amplification. Sequencing used immunoSEQ multiplex PCR; TCRdb keeps in-frame clones, though not all of them. V and J calls and clone size are given by that table; D and trimming were obtained from the DNA. The table shows hundreds of thousands of clones, with around 89% occurring only once. V shed 9 bases and J shed 4 bases, with 9 bases lying between them. Germline CDR1 SGHTA, CDR2 FQGNSA. The CDR3 spans 12 residues. The chain combines TRBV7-2 with TRBJ1-4; no definite D call. The source is a woman aged 50 to 60 who had recovered from COVID-19. Input material: PBMCs or T cells enriched from blood (not recorded which). For the CDR3, the DNA is TGTGCCAGTAGTAGTATTAATGAAAAACTGTTTTTT. Amino acid sequence: CASSSINEKLFF.